Listed here are 18 T cell receptor beta chains from one sample, sequenced in a study of T cells after yellow fever vaccination. TCRdb used MiXCR to reprocess the 5' RACE reads, holding one entry per CDR3 protein. This repertoire shows a few hundred thousand distinct CDR3 sequences, roughly a sixth found once; its top ten account for about 18%. Sample: PBMCs, taken roughly 5 days after the first yellow fever vaccination. Receptor source: a young man who received the YFV17D yellow fever vaccine.

This clonotype was seen a few times. The V and J genes are TRBV11-1 and TRBJ1-4; TRBD1 matches at 9 bases. Per germline, CDR1 SGHAT and CDR2 FQDESV (reference sequence). V was clipped by 5 bases and J by 0 bases; unmatched bases: 10. The CDR3 runs to 18 residues. CDR3 DNA sequence: TGTGCCAGCAGCCCGCCCAGGGACAGGGACCCAACTAATGAAAAACTGTTTTTT. Residues: CASSPPRDRDPTNEKLFF.

This clonotype has a count of ten or more. The chain has TRBV5-6 and TRBJ1-1; 9 bases are a match to TRBD1. V was clipped by 2 bases and J by 4 bases; unmatched bases: 3. This CDR3 spans 14 amino acids. CDR1 SGHDT and CDR2 YYEEEE come from the germline V gene. The CDR3 DNA follows: TGTGCCAGCAGCTTTGGACAGGGGAGCACTGAAGCTTTCTTT. This codes for CASSFGQGSTEAFF. Full variable domain (outside the CDR3, taken from reference TRBV5-6 and TRBJ1-1): DAGVTQSPTHLIKTRGQQVTLRCSPKSGHDTVSWYQQALGQGPQFIFQYYEEEERQRGNFPDRFSGHQFPNYSSELNVNALLLGDSALYLCASSFGQGSTEAFFGQGTRLTVV.

J is TRBJ1-1 and V is TRBV29-1; D is unclear. Trimming left V 8 bases short and J 7 bases short, with 23 bases between. This CDR3 has 14 residues. Germline CDR1 SQVTM, CDR2 ANQGSEA. CDR3 amino acids: CSMSRGVLGSEAFF. For the CDR3, the DNA is TGCAGCATGAGCCGGGGAGTATTGGGAAGTGAAGCTTTCTTT.

The V call is TRBV7-6, the J call TRBJ2-7; a possible D gene is TRBD2 (6 bases). The CDR3 totals 13 residues. Looked up from germline, CDR1 is SGHVS and CDR2 is FNYEAQ. V lost 1 base and J 6 bases, leaving 10 bases between the germline ends. The CDR3 DNA sequence: TGTGCCAGCAGCTTAGTCGGAGGGCCCGAGCAGTACGTC. It specifies CASSLVGGPEQYV.

The DNA for the CDR3 is TGTGCCAGCAGCTGGGTATCAGGGGGCATGAACACTGAAGCTTTCTTT. Translating it yields CASSWVSGGMNTEAFF. The chain carries TRBV6-1 and TRBJ1-1, with 8 bases identical to TRBD1. Losses at the gene ends were 6 bases for V and 0 bases for J; bases not matched to a gene: 9. Germline values: CDR1 MNHNS, CDR2 SASEGT. The CDR3 is made up of 16 amino acids.

The genes are TRBV7-8 and TRBJ1-2, with a weak D call TRBD1 (5 bases). The CDR3 has 13 amino acids. Germline loops: CDR1 SGHVS, CDR2 FQNEAQ. Between the trimmed V and J ends, which lost 3 bases and 3 bases, there was a span of 8 bases. CDR3 nucleotide sequence: TGTGCCAGCAGCTTGGGGCCGGACTATGGCTACACCTTC. Translation: CASSLGPDYGYTF.

In this sample, this clonotype turned up a few times. This chain joins TRBV7-2 and TRBJ2-3; 9 positions agree with TRBD1. Germline CDR1 reads SGHTA; CDR2 reads FQGNSA. This CDR3 is 16 amino acids long. The J segment lost 8 bases and the V segment lost 1 base, leaving 10 bases of the junction unmatched. The CDR3 loop is CASSLGAGQGGGTQYF. The CDR3 DNA reads as TGTGCCAGCAGCTTAGGAGCGGGACAGGGAGGGGGTACGCAGTATTTT. Drawing the rest from reference TRBV7-2 and TRBJ2-3, the complete variable domain is GAGVSQSPSNKVTEKGKDVELRCDPISGHTALYWYRQSLGQGLEFLIYFQGNSAPDKSGLPSDRFSAERTGGSVSTLTIQRTQQEDSAVYLCASSLGAGQGGGTQYFGPGTRLTVL.

This clonotype has just a few counts. The rearrangement joins TRBV7-3 to TRBJ2-1, with 10 bases fitting TRBD2. From germline, CDR1 is SGHTA and CDR2 FQGTGA. The CDR3 is made up of 15 amino acids. J lost 2 bases, V lost 4 bases, and 2 bases had no gene match. CDR3 in amino acids: CASSWTSGPYNEQFF. CDR3 DNA sequence: TGTGCCAGCAGCTGGACTAGCGGTCCCTACAATGAGCAGTTCTTC. Filled out from reference TRBV7-3 and TRBJ2-1, the complete variable domain reads GAGVSQTPSNKVTEKGKYVELRCDPISGHTALYWYRQSLGQGPEFLIYFQGTGAADDSGLPNDRFFAVRPEGSVSTLKIQRTERGDSAVYLCASSWTSGPYNEQFFGPGTRLTVL.

This clonotype was seen at least ten times. The genes are TRBV6-5 and TRBJ1-2, with TRBD1 matching 11 bases. V gave up 3 bases and J gave up 7 bases; unmatched junction bases: 4. The CDR3 is made up of 14 amino acids. Germline lookup yields CDR1 MNHEY and CDR2 SVGAGI. DNA for the CDR3: TGTGCCAGCAGTTATCCAGGGACAGGGGGTGGCTACACCTTC. Its translation: CASSYPGTGGGYTF.

This clonotype appeared a few times. V is TRBV5-1 and J is TRBJ2-7; no definite D call. This CDR3 region has 13 residues. Looked up from germline, CDR1 is SGHRS and CDR2 is YFSETQ. The germline V and J ends were trimmed by 0 bases and 7 bases, with 11 bases remaining between them. CDR3 DNA sequence: TGCGCCAGCAGCTTGGACAGACCTAGTGAGCAGTACTTC. This translates into CASSLDRPSEQYF.

V and J are TRBV20-1 and TRBJ2-3; D ambiguous. The CDR3 loop spans 12 amino acids. CDR1 is DFQATT, CDR2 SNEGSKA, per germline (reference sequence). The V end lost 4 bases, the J end lost 11 bases, and 16 bases lay between the germline ends. The CDR3 DNA reads TGCAGTGCTAATATCCGCCAGAGCATGCAGTATTTT. This sequence encodes CSANIRQSMQYF.

This clonotype was observed a few times. The chain recombines TRBV4-2 with TRBJ2-6, with D unclear. Germline V gene sequence: CDR1 LGHNA, CDR2 YNFKEQ. V lost 0 bases to trimming and J lost 3 bases, with 9 bases between them. The CDR3 is 16 residues long. CDR3 bases: TGTGCCAGCAGCCAAGATGCGACATATGGGGCCAACGTCCTGACTTTC. Protein: CASSQDATYGANVLTF.

This sequence joins TRBV28 and TRBJ2-7, with D unclear. The CDR3 length is 13 residues. V dropped 5 bases and J dropped 6 bases, with 14 bases sitting between them. Germline V lookup: CDR1 MDHEN, CDR2 SYDVKM. This CDR3 is CASSLRGAFEQYV. DNA for the CDR3: TGTGCCAGCAGTCTTAGAGGAGCCTTCGAGCAGTACGTC.

This clonotype was seen many times. CDR3 nucleotides: TGTGCCAGCAGTTTAAGCAGCGGGGCGAAAGAGCAGTACTTC. Its translation: CASSLSSGAKEQYF. The chain carries TRBV12-3 or TRBV12-4 and TRBJ2-7; TRBD2 matches 7 bases. This CDR3 contains 14 residues. V lost 2 bases to trimming and J lost 7 bases; unmatched junction nucleotides: 8.

The table lists this clonotype with a few counts. The chain uses TRBV4-3 and TRBJ1-2; possibly TRBD1 for D (6 bases). The germline V and J ends were trimmed by 4 bases and 8 bases, with 17 bases remaining between them. This CDR3 comprises 14 residues. Germline V lookup: CDR1 LGHNA, CDR2 YSLEER. As DNA, the CDR3 is TGCGCCAGCAGCCTCACAACAGGGCAGAGGGGCTACACCTTC. The encoded protein is CASSLTTGQRGYTF.

The CDR3 region has the DNA TGTGCCAGCTCACCATCGGGGGCCCTTAATTCACCCCTCCACTTT. It codes for CASSPSGALNSPLHF. V is TRBV18 and J is TRBJ1-6; the D gene is possibly TRBD1 (6 bases). V was cut by 2 bases and J by 6 bases, with 11 bases left in between. There are 15 residues in the CDR3. The germline V gene has CDR1 KGHSH and CDR2 LQKENI.

The V and J genes are TRBV5-1 and TRBJ2-6; 9 positions match TRBD1. Germline trimming cut 5 bases from V and 0 bases from J; bases unmatched to any gene: 3. Per germline, CDR1 SGHRS and CDR2 YFSETQ. There are 16 residues in the CDR3. CDR3 nucleotide sequence: TGCGCCAGCAGACAGGGGGCGACCTCTGGGGCCAACGTCCTGACTTTC. Residues: CASRQGATSGANVLTF.

The V call is TRBV18, the J call TRBJ1-2; TRBD1 agrees at 10 bases. J gave up 10 bases and V 6 bases, and 8 bases lay outside the gene matches. The V gene's germline CDR1 is KGHSH and CDR2 LQKENI. The CDR3 spans 13 residues. The CDR3 sequence: CASSTGQGIDYTF. CDR3 bases: TGTGCCAGCTCGACGGGACAGGGGATTGACTACACCTTC.